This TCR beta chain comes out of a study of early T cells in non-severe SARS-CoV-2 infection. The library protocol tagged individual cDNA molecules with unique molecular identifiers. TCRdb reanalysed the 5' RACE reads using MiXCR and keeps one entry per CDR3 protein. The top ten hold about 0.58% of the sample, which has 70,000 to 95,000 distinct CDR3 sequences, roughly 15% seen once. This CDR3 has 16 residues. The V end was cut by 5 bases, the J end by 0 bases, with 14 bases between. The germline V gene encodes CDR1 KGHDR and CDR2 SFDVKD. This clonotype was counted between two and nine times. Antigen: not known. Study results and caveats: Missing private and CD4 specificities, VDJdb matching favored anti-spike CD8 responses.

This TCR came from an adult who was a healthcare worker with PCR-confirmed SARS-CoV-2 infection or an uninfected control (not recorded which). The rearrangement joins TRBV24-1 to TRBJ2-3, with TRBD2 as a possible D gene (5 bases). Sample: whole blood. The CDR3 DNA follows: TGTGCCACCAGTGGGCGACTACCTTTTAGCACAGATACGCAGTATTTT. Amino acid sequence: CATSGRLPFSTDTQYF.